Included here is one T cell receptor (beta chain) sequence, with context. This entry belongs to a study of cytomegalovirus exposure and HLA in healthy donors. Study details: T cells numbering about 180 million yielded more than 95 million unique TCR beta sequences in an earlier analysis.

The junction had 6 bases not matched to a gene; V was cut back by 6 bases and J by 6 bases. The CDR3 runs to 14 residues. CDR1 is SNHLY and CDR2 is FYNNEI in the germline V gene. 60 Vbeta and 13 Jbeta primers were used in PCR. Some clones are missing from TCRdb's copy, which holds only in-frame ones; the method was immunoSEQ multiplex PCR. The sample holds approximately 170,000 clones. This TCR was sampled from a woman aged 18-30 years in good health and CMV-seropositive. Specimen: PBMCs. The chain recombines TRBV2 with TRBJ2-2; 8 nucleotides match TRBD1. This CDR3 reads CASRGQGSSGELFF. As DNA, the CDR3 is TGTGCCAGCAGAGGACAGGGTTCGTCCGGGGAGCTGTTTTTT.